This TCR beta chain emerged from a study of T cell repertoires in cytomegalovirus infection. This clonotype was seen ten or more times. Germline V lookup: CDR1 SNHLY, CDR2 FYNNEI. This CDR3 is built from 16 residues. V was trimmed by 3 bases and J by 9 bases, leaving 18 bases between them. TCRdb reprocessed the reads with MiXCR, giving one entry per CDR3 protein. The sample comprises about 230,000 distinct CDR3 sequences, roughly 6.5% of which are singletons, and around 6.9% rests with the top ten. Sequenced input: PBMCs. The TCR comes from a human donor in good health (CMV status not recorded). Some clones in this sample may be carry-over from other donors' samples. This rearrangement joins TRBV2 to TRBJ1-6, with D unresolved. The DNA of the CDR3 is TGTGCCAGCAGTGAGGCTAAGGGCGTACGGATTTCACCCCTCCACTTT. Encoded protein: CASSEAKGVRISPLHF.